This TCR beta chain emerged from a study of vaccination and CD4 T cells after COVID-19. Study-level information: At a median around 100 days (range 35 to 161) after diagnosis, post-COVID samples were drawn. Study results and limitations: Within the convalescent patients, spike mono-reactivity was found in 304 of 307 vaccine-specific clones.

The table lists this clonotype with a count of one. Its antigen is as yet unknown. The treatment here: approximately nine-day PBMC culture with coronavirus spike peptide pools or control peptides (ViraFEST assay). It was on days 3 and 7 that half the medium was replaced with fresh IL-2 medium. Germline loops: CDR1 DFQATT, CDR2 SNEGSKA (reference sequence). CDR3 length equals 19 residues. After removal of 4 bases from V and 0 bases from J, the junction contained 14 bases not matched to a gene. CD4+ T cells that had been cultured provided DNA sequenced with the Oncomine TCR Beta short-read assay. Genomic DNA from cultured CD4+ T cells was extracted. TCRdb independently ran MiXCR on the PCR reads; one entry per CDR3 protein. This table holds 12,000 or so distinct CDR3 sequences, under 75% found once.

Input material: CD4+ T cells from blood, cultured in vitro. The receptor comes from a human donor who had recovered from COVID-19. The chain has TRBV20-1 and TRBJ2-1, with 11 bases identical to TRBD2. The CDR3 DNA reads TGCAGTGCTAACCCGGGTCTAGCGGGGGGATTAAGCTCCTACAATGAGCAGTTCTTC. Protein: CSANPGLAGGLSSYNEQFF.